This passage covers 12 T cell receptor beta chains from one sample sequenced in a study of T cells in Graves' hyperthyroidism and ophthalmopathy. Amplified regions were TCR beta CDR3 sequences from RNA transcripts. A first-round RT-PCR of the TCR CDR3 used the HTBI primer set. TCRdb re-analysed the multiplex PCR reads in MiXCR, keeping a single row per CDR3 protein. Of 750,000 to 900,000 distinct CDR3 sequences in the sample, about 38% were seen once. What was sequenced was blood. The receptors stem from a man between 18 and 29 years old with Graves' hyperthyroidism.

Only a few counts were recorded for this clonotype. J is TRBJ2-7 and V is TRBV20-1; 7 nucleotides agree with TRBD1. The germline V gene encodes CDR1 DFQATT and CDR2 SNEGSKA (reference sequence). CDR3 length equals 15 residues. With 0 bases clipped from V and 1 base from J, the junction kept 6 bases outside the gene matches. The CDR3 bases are TGCAGTGCTAGAGATCTAGGGGGCGATTCCTACGAGCAGTACTTC. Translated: CSARDLGGDSYEQYF.

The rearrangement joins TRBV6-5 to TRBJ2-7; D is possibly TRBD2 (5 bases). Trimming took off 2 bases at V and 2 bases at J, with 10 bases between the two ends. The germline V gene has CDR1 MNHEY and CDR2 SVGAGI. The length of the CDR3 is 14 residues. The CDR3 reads CASSYVGGPYEQYF. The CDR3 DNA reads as TGTGCCAGCAGTTACGTCGGCGGGCCCTACGAGCAGTACTTC.

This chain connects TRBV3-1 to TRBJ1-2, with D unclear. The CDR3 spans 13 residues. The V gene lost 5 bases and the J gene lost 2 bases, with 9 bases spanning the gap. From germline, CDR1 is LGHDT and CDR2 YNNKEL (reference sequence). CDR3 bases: TGTGCCAGCAGCAACGGGAGAAACTATGGCTACACCTTC. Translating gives CASSNGRNYGYTF.

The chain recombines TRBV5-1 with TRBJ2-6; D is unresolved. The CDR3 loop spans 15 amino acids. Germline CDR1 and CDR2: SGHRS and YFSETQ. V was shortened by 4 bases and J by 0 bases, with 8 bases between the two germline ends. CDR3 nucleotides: TGCGCCAGCAGCATGGCGGCCTCTGGGGCCAACGTCCTGACTTTC. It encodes CASSMAASGANVLTF.

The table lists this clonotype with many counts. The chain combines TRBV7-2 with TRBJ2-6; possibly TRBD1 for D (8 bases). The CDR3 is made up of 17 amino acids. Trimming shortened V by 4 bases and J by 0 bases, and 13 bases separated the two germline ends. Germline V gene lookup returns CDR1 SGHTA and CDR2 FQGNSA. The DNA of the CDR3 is TGTGCCAGCAGCTACAGGGGGGGAGGCTCTGGGGCCAACGTCCTGACTTTC. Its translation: CASSYRGGGSGANVLTF. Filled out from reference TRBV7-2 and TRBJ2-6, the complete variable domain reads GAGVSQSPSNKVTEKGKDVELRCDPISGHTALYWYRQSLGQGLEFLIYFQGNSAPDKSGLPSDRFSAERTGGSVSTLTIQRTQQEDSAVYLCASSYRGGGSGANVLTFGAGSRLTVL.

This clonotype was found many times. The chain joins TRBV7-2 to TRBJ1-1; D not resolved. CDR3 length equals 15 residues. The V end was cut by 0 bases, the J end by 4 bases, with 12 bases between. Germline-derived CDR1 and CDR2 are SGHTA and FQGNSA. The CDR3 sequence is CASSLAGRLRTEAFF. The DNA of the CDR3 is TGTGCCAGCAGCTTAGCAGGCAGGCTACGCACTGAAGCTTTCTTT.

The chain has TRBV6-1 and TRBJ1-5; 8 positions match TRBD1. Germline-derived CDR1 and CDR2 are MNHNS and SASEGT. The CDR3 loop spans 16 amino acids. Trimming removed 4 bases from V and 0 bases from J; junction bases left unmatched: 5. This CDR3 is CASSGDRGYSNQPQHF. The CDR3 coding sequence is TGTGCCAGCAGTGGCGACAGGGGCTATAGCAATCAGCCCCAGCATTTT.

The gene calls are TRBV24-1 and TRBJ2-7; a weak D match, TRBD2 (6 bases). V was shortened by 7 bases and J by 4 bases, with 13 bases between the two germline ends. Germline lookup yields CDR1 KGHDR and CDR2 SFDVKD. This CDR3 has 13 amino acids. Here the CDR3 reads CATSHHSGYEQYF. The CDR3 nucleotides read TGTGCCACCAGCCACCATAGCGGTTACGAGCAGTACTTC.

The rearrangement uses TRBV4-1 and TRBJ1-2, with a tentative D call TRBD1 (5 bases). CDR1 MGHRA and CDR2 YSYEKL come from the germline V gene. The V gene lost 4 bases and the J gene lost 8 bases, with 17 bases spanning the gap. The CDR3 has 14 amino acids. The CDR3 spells CASSLWDRGGGYTF. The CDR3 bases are TGCGCCAGCAGCCTTTGGGACCGGGGCGGCGGCTACACCTTC.

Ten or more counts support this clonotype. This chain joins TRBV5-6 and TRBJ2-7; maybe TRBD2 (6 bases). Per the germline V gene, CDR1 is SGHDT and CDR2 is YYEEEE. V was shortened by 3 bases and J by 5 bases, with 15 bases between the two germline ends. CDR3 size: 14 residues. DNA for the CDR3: TGTGCCAGCAGCTGGTCGACTAGTCTCGACGAGCAGTACTTC. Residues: CASSWSTSLDEQYF.

This chain's CDR3 is CASSPAGASSYEQYF. As DNA, the CDR3 is TGTGCCAGCAGCCCCGCTGGGGCCAGCTCCTACGAGCAGTACTTC. The chain recombines TRBV12-3 or TRBV12-4 with TRBJ2-7, with D possibly TRBD1 on 5 matching bases. This CDR3 contains 15 residues. The V gene lost 6 bases and the J gene lost 0 bases, with 15 bases spanning the gap.

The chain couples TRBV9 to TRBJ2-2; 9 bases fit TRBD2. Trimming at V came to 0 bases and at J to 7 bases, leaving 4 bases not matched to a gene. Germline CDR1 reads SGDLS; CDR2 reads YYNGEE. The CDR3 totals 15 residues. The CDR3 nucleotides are TGTGCCAGCAGCGTAGAGGCTAGCGGGAACGGGGAGCTGTTTTTT. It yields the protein CASSVEASGNGELFF.